Below are 25 T cell receptor beta chains sequenced from a single sample in a study of neurological immune-mediated disorders. TCRdb independently ran MiXCR on the 5' RACE reads; one entry per CDR3 protein. The sample has about 66,000 distinct CDR3 sequences; 3% to 5% are singletons. The sample was PBMCs. The receptors stem from a man aged 30 to 39 with multiple sclerosis.

This clonotype occurred many times. The V call is TRBV20-1, the J call TRBJ1-1; 7 nucleotides line up with TRBD1. Trimming at V came to 4 bases and at J to 1 base, leaving 3 bases not matched to a gene. The CDR3 runs to 13 residues. CDR1 is DFQATT and CDR2 is SNEGSKA in the germline V gene (reference sequence). The CDR3 here is CSAKGQANTEAFF. The CDR3 DNA follows: TGCAGTGCTAAAGGACAGGCGAACACTGAAGCTTTCTTT.

This clonotype was detected many times. The rearrangement uses TRBV7-9 and TRBJ2-5; 8 nucleotides match TRBD1. The CDR3 covers 16 residues. The V segment lost 3 bases and the J segment 1 base; nucleotides outside the gene matches: 7. Germline V gives CDR1 SEHNR, CDR2 FQNEAQ (reference sequence). CDR3 sequence (DNA): TGTGCCAGCAGCTTTCCAGACAGGGGTTCCCAAGAGACCCAGTACTTC. Its translation is CASSFPDRGSQETQYF. The full variable domain, with the rest looked up from reference TRBV7-9 and TRBJ2-5, is DTGVSQNPRHKITKRGQNVTFRCDPISEHNRLYWYRQTLGQGPEFLTYFQNEAQLEKSRLLSDRFSAERPKGSFSTLEIQRTEQGDSAMYLCASSFPDRGSQETQYFGPGTRLLVL.

This clonotype was recorded at least ten times. This chain connects TRBV12-3 or TRBV12-4 to TRBJ2-2; D may match TRBD1 or TRBD2 (5 bases each). There are 16 residues in the CDR3. The ends were cut back, 5 bases at V and 0 bases at J, with 13 bases in the middle. The chain's CDR3 is CASSRSLGANTGELFF. Written as DNA, the CDR3 is TGTGCCAGCAGTCGAAGCTTGGGGGCGAACACCGGGGAGCTGTTTTTT.

This clonotype was counted many times. The chain joins TRBV20-1 to TRBJ2-3; D is perhaps TRBD1 or TRBD2 (5 bases each). Germline V CDR1 and CDR2: DFQATT, SNEGSKA (reference sequence). The CDR3 length is 17 residues. Trimming took off 1 base at V and 1 base at J, with 18 bases between the two ends. The CDR3 here is CSARGRDLIRGTDTQYF. The CDR3 DNA reads TGCAGTGCTAGAGGACGGGACCTCATCAGGGGCACAGATACGCAGTATTTT.

This clonotype was detected many times. The chain couples TRBV5-1 to TRBJ1-1; D might be TRBD1 (6 bases). Trimming left V 1 base short and J 5 bases short, with 18 bases between. Germline V gene lookup returns CDR1 SGHRS and CDR2 YFSETQ. The length of the CDR3 is 16 residues. Written as DNA, the CDR3 is TGCGCCAGCAGCTTGTTAGGCGGACAGATCTTTACTGAAGCTTTCTTT. This sequence encodes CASSLLGGQIFTEAFF.

This clonotype was picked up many times. This sequence joins TRBV20-1 and TRBJ2-1; tentative D call: TRBD2 (6 bases). Germline V gene data show CDR1 as DFQATT and CDR2 as SNEGSKA (reference sequence). The CDR3 consists of 16 residues. V lost 0 bases and J lost 13, with 25 bases in between. The CDR3 is CSARDYQRAVHGVQFF. Written as DNA, the CDR3 is TGCAGTGCTAGAGATTACCAGCGGGCAGTACACGGCGTTCAGTTCTTC.

This clonotype was picked up many times. The rearrangement uses TRBV5-1 and TRBJ1-2; 7 bases match TRBD1. The length of the CDR3 is 13 residues. J was trimmed by 6 bases and V by 0 bases; bases with no gene match: 2. Germline-derived CDR1 and CDR2 are SGHRS and YFSETQ. Written as DNA, the CDR3 is TGCGCCAGCAGCTTGGAACAGGGGAATGGCTACACCTTC. It yields the protein CASSLEQGNGYTF.

This clonotype was counted ten times or more. The junction differs from germline at one of its ends, possibly a read error. This sequence joins TRBV12-3 or TRBV12-4 and TRBJ1-5; no clear D gene. CDR3 length equals 14 residues. This CDR3 reads CASRLGVGNQPQNF. Here the CDR3 DNA reads TGTGCCAGCAGACTTGGGGTGGGCAATCAGCCCCAGAATTTT.

This clonotype was seen ten or more times. The chain recombines TRBV20-1 with TRBJ1-2; 9 positions match TRBD1. CDR3 length: 14 amino acids. V lost 6 bases to trimming and J lost 4 bases; unmatched junction nucleotides: 9. Germline V gives CDR1 DFQATT, CDR2 SNEGSKA (reference sequence). The CDR3 region has the DNA TGCAGTGCCATTCCGGGACAGGGACGCTATGGCTACACCTTC. It is translated as CSAIPGQGRYGYTF.

The rearrangement uses TRBV5-1 and TRBJ2-4, with a possible D match to TRBD2 (5 bases). Trimming left V 0 bases short and J 6 bases short, with 13 bases between. CDR1 and CDR2 from the germline V gene are SGHRS and YFSETQ. This CDR3 has 15 amino acids. CDR3 residues: CASSLDPGSSNIQYF. DNA for the CDR3: TGCGCCAGCAGCTTGGACCCGGGGTCGTCAAACATTCAGTACTTC. Full variable domain (rest looked up from reference TRBV5-1 and TRBJ2-4): KAGVTQTPRYLIKTRGQQVTLSCSPISGHRSVSWYQQTPGQGLQFLFEYFSETQRNKGNFPGRFSGRQFSNSRSEMNVSTLELGDSALYLCASSLDPGSSNIQYFGAGTRLSVL.

Many counts were recorded for this clonotype. The genes are TRBV18 and TRBJ2-4; D not certain. The CDR3 contains 13 residues. V was cut by 3 bases and J by 2 bases, with 5 bases left in between. Per germline, CDR1 KGHSH and CDR2 LQKENI. The CDR3 DNA reads as TGTGCCAGCTCACCGCGGTCCAAAAACATTCAGTACTTC. Translating it yields CASSPRSKNIQYF.

This clonotype came up many times. J is TRBJ1-2 and V is TRBV6-5; unclear D gene. The CDR3 contains 13 residues. V was trimmed by 5 bases and J by 1 base, leaving 8 bases between them. Looked up from germline, CDR1 is MNHEY and CDR2 is SVGAGI. This CDR3 reads CASSLRNNYGYTF. As DNA, the CDR3 is TGTGCCAGCAGTCTCAGGAATAACTATGGCTACACCTTC.

This clonotype was seen ten or more times. V is TRBV20-1 and J is TRBJ1-1; D may be TRBD1 (6 bases). CDR1 is DFQATT, CDR2 SNEGSKA, per germline (reference sequence). This CDR3 has 14 amino acids. V dropped 5 bases and J dropped 0 bases, with 13 bases sitting between them. This CDR3 is CSASGVTMNTEAFF. The CDR3 region has the DNA TGCAGTGCTTCAGGGGTGACGATGAACACTGAAGCTTTCTTT.

This clonotype came up many times. The chain joins TRBV7-6 to TRBJ2-3, with 13 bases lining up with TRBD2. The CDR3 consists of 15 residues. Germline V gives CDR1 SGHVS, CDR2 FNYEAQ. The V and J ends lost 8 bases and 2 bases, in that order; junction bases with no gene match: 4. CDR3 in amino acids: CASGTSGAPTDTQYF. CDR3 bases: TGTGCCAGCGGGACTAGCGGGGCTCCCACAGATACGCAGTATTTT.

This clonotype was picked up a small number of times. The chain carries TRBV6-5 and TRBJ2-7; D remains ambiguous. Trimming removed 0 bases from V and 0 bases from J, with 15 bases in between. Germline assignment: CDR1 MNHEY and CDR2 SVGAGI. The CDR3 contains 17 residues. CDR3 bases: TGTGCCAGCAGTTACTCGAATTCAGATTCCTACTCCTACGAGCAGTACTTC. It is translated as CASSYSNSDSYSYEQYF.

This clonotype occurred a few times. This rearrangement joins TRBV7-9 to TRBJ2-5; the D gene is possibly TRBD2 (6 bases). V gave up 5 bases and J gave up 2 bases, with 12 bases separating them. From germline, CDR1 is SEHNR and CDR2 FQNEAQ (reference sequence). This CDR3 contains 14 residues. In nucleotides, the CDR3 is TGTGCCAGCAGCCCCCCCCTAGCGCAAGAGACCCAGTACTTC. This gives the protein CASSPPLAQETQYF.

Many counts were recorded for this clonotype. The genes are TRBV20-1 and TRBJ1-5, with D maybe TRBD1 (5 bases). The V end was cut by 5 bases, the J end by 6 bases, with 20 bases between. Germline loops: CDR1 DFQATT, CDR2 SNEGSKA (reference sequence). The CDR3 has 15 residues. DNA for the CDR3: TGCAGTGCTCCCCCCCAGGGAGGGGAAAGTCAGCCCCAGCATTTT. Amino acid sequence: CSAPPQGGESQPQHF.

This clonotype was found many times. The chain uses TRBV10-3 and TRBJ1-2, with D unclear. Looked up from germline, CDR1 is ENHRY and CDR2 is SYGVKD. This CDR3 is built from 13 residues. Trimming took 7 bases from V and 4 from J, leaving 13 bases between them. The CDR3 DNA follows: TGTGCCATCACTTCCCCAGGATCCTATGGCTACACCTTC. This encodes CAITSPGSYGYTF.

Ten or more counts support this clonotype. The chain recombines TRBV7-6 with TRBJ1-1; D is unclear. The germline CDR1 and CDR2 sequences are SGHVS and FNYEAQ. This CDR3 region has 13 residues. V was shortened by 3 bases and J by 1 base, with 6 bases between the two germline ends. The CDR3 DNA reads as TGTGCCAGCAGCTTGCAGAAGAACACTGAAGCTTTCTTT. It specifies CASSLQKNTEAFF.

This clonotype was seen many times. The rearrangement uses TRBV5-1 and TRBJ2-6; D not certain. The CDR3 sequence is 14 residues long. The V end lost 6 bases, the J end lost 0 bases, and 7 bases lay between the germline ends. From germline, CDR1 is SGHRS and CDR2 YFSETQ. Here the CDR3 DNA reads TGCGCCAGCACACAGTACTCTGGGGCCAACGTCCTGACTTTC. Translating it yields CASTQYSGANVLTF.

This clonotype has ten or more counts. The chain has TRBV12-5 and TRBJ2-5, with D maybe TRBD2 (5 bases). The CDR3 totals 13 residues. Germline V CDR1 and CDR2: LGHNT, FRNRAP. Between the trimmed V and J ends, which lost 1 base and 4 bases, there was a span of 7 bases. CDR3 in DNA: TGTGCTAGTGGTTTGGGCGGAGGAGAGACCCAGTACTTC. Translation: CASGLGGGETQYF.

This clonotype was observed many times. This chain links TRBV5-1 with TRBJ2-7; D ambiguous. Trimming took 4 bases from V and 2 from J, leaving 13 bases between them. CDR3 size: 14 residues. Germline CDR1 SGHRS, CDR2 YFSETQ. The DNA for the CDR3 is TGCGCCAGCAGCCCCCCGGGCAGCACCTACGAGCAGTACTTC. It is translated as CASSPPGSTYEQYF.

This clonotype was recorded many times. The chain carries TRBV7-3 and TRBJ2-1; D is uncertain. V lost 3 bases to trimming and J lost 7 bases, with 10 bases between them. CDR1 and CDR2 (germline): SGHTA, FQGTGA. The CDR3 runs 13 residues. CDR3 sequence (DNA): TGTGCCAGCAGCTTGGTGGGGTGGAATGAGCAGTTCTTC. It translates to CASSLVGWNEQFF. Full variable domain (rest looked up from reference TRBV7-3 and TRBJ2-1): GAGVSQTPSNKVTEKGKYVELRCDPISGHTALYWYRQSLGQGPEFLIYFQGTGAADDSGLPNDRFFAVRPEGSVSTLKIQRTERGDSAVYLCASSLVGWNEQFFGPGTRLTVL.

The sample holds many counts of this clonotype. The chain has TRBV10-3 and TRBJ2-3; D may be TRBD2 (7 bases). Germline V gives CDR1 ENHRY, CDR2 SYGVKD. CDR3 length equals 14 residues. V lost 7 bases to trimming and J lost 1 base, with 12 bases between them. For the CDR3, the DNA is TGTGCCATCATGGGCGGGGGCGGCACAGATACGCAGTATTTT. It codes for CAIMGGGGTDTQYF.

A note on this clonotype: The junction shows a germline mismatch at one end, possibly a read error. This chain links TRBV15 with TRBJ1-5; TRBD1 agrees at 9 bases. The CDR3 spans 15 residues. CDR1 is LNHNV and CDR2 is YYDKDF in the germline V gene (reference sequence). The CDR3 is CATSPDRGNNQPQNF. CDR3 in DNA: TGTGCCACCAGCCCAGACAGGGGGAATAATCAGCCCCAGAATTTT.